These 5 T cell receptor beta chains came from one sample sequenced in a study of vaccination and CD4 T cells after COVID-19. The assay that was used to sequence DNA from cultured CD4+ T cells was the Oncomine TCR Beta short-read assay. TCRdb re-called the PCR reads with MiXCR, one entry per CDR3 protein. Here the sample spans 5,700 or so distinct CDR3 sequences, 45% to 60% being singletons. What these receptors recognize is not known. Treatment here: approximately nine-day PBMC culture with coronavirus spike peptide pools or control peptides (ViraFEST assay). The sequencing sample was made of CD4+ T cells from blood, cultured in vitro. Receptors were obtained from a human donor who had recovered from COVID-19.

The V gene is TRBV27, the J gene TRBJ1-6; the D gene is possibly TRBD1 (6 bases). The CDR3 loop spans 16 amino acids. V was cut by 5 bases and J by 1 base, with 12 bases left in between. Germline assignment: CDR1 MNHEY and CDR2 SMNVEV (reference sequence). DNA of the CDR3: TGTGCCAGCAGTGAATTACAGGGTTCCTATAATTCACCCCTCCACTTT. This sequence encodes CASSELQGSYNSPLHF.

V is TRBV21-1 and J is TRBJ2-7; the DNA was not compared with TRBD1, the D call given in the table. TRBV21-1 is assigned pseudogene status. The CDR3 runs to 15 residues. The CDR3 protein is CASSKEGTPSYEQYF. For the CDR3, the DNA is TGTGCCAGCAGCAAAGAAGGGACCCCCTCCTACGAGCAGTACTTC.

This chain connects TRBV4-1 to TRBJ2-7; 8 bases map to TRBD2. J was trimmed by 9 bases and V by 2 bases; bases with no gene match: 12. Looked up from germline, CDR1 is MGHRA and CDR2 is YSYEKL. CDR3 length equals 15 residues. CDR3 sequence (DNA): TGCGCCAGCAGCCAACGGCCGGGACTAGATTTGTGGCAGTACTTC. Protein: CASSQRPGLDLWQYF.

The rearrangement links TRBV6-2 or TRBV6-3 to TRBJ2-3, with 9 positions matching TRBD2. The CDR3 covers 16 residues. After removal of 10 bases from V and 6 bases from J, the junction contained 17 bases not matched to a gene. The germline CDR1 and CDR2 sequences are MNHEY and SVGEGT. DNA for the CDR3: TGTGCCACCTCCTCCTTAGGACTAGCGCAGGGGGATACGCAGTATTTT. Translation gives CATSSLGLAQGDTQYF.

CDR3 in amino acids: CATRDYRAKNIQYF. The CDR3 nucleotides are TGTGCCACCAGGGACTATAGGGCCAAAAACATTCAGTACTTC. This chain joins TRBV19 and TRBJ2-4; 7 bases line up with TRBD2. Per the germline V gene, CDR1 is LNHDA and CDR2 is SQIVND (reference sequence). CDR3 size: 14 residues. V lost 10 bases and J lost 1; bases outside the gene matches: 7.